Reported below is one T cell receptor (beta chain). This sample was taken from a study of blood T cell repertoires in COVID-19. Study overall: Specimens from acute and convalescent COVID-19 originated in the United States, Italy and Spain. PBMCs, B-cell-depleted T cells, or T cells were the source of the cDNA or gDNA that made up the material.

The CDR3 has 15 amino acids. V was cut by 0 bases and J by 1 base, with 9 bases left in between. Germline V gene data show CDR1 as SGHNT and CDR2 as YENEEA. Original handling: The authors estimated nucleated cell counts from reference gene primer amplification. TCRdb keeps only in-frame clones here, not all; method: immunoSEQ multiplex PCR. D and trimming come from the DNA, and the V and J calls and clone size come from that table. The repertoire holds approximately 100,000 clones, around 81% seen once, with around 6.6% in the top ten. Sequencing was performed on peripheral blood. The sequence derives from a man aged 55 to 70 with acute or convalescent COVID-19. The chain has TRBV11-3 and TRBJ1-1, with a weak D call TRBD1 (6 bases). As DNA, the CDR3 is TGTGCCAGCAGCTTAGACGGACAGAAGAACACTGAAGCTTTCTTT. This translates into CASSLDGQKNTEAFF. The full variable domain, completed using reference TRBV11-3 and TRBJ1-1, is EAGVVQSPRYKIIEKKQPVAFWCNPISGHNTLYWYLQNLGQGPELLIRYENEEAVDDSQLPKDRFSAERLKGVDSTLKIQPAELGDSAVYLCASSLDGQKNTEAFFGQGTRLTVV.